Here is one TCR beta chain with its context. Seattle patient enrollment occurred during active infection, with longitudinal follow-up thereafter. The data are from a study of blood T cell repertoires in COVID-19. On the study more broadly: The analysed material was cDNA or gDNA that came from T cells, B-cell-depleted T cells, or PBMCs.

In the authors' methods: Quantification of nucleated cells was approximated via reference gene primer amplification. Clones were read by immunoSEQ multiplex PCR, and TCRdb kept only the in-frame ones, dropping some. V, J and clone size reflect that table, while D and trimming were determined from the DNA. The sample has about 200,000 clones; about 88% are singletons. Germline trimming cut 5 bases from V and 4 bases from J; bases unmatched to any gene: 6. CDR1 and CDR2 from the germline V gene are SGHNT and YENEEA. The CDR3 is 15 residues long. The chain recombines TRBV11-3 with TRBJ2-5; 11 positions match TRBD1. The sequenced sample was peripheral blood. This receptor was taken from a man between 45 and 60 years old with COVID-19, enrolled during active disease. The CDR3 DNA sequence: TGTGCCAGCAGCAAGGGACAGGGGGAGGGAGAGACCCAGTACTTC. It is translated as CASSKGQGEGETQYF. The whole variable domain, remainder taken from reference TRBV11-3 and TRBJ2-5, is EAGVVQSPRYKIIEKKQPVAFWCNPISGHNTLYWYLQNLGQGPELLIRYENEEAVDDSQLPKDRFSAERLKGVDSTLKIQPAELGDSAVYLCASSKGQGEGETQYFGPGTRLLVL.